The clone carrying this T cell receptor (beta chain) has just a few counts. Then a second PCR, running about 6 to 12 cycles, was carried out with a sample-barcoded 5' primer and a J-beta primer mix. One entry per CDR3 protein results from TCRdb running MiXCR on the 5' RACE reads. The sample lists 870,000 or so distinct CDR3 sequences; less than 35% were seen once. Donor samples were obtained from healthy Caucasian individuals from Russia, aged about 6 to 90. These data are taken from a study of blood T cells in healthy people across ages. From germline, CDR1 is MNHEY and CDR2 SMNVEV (reference sequence). The CDR3 runs 20 residues. Trimming removed 4 bases from V and 2 bases from J; junction bases left unmatched: 15.

The TCR comes from a woman aged 80 or older in good health. This chain links TRBV27 with TRBJ2-1; 12 positions agree with TRBD2. The specimen sequenced was blood. Here the CDR3 DNA reads TGTGCCAGCAGTTCATTTATGGCTTCTAGCGGGGGGGCCCCCTACAATGAGCAGTTCTTC. Amino acids: CASSSFMASSGGAPYNEQFF.